Presented here are 6 T cell receptor beta chains from one specimen sequenced in a study of glioma-infiltrating T cells. TCR alpha and beta CDR3 regions were amplified from RNA using iRepertoire nested multiplex PCR. TCRdb re-called the multiplex PCR reads through MiXCR, storing one row per CDR3 protein. The sample shows 44,000 or so distinct CDR3 sequences, around 20% of them seen only once. Sequenced sample: glioma tissue, nonneoplastic brain tissue, or PBMCs (not recorded which). Source of these receptors: a human donor with low-grade glioma or glioblastoma, undergoing nonglioma brain surgery, or in good health (not recorded which).

This clonotype has a count of ten or more. The DNA for the CDR3 is TGTGCCAGCATGATCGACAGGGACTATGGCTACACCTTC. Protein product: CASMIDRDYGYTF. The gene calls are TRBV2 and TRBJ1-2; TRBD1 matches 7 bases. The CDR3 length is 13 residues. Looked up from germline, CDR1 is SNHLY and CDR2 is FYNNEI. Losses at the gene ends were 7 bases for V and 3 bases for J; bases not matched to a gene: 5.

This chain uses TRBV4-1 with TRBJ2-5; D possibly corresponds to TRBD1 (6 bases). V was clipped by 2 bases and J by 5 bases, with 12 bases between them. Germline V gives CDR1 MGHRA, CDR2 YSYEKL. There are 14 residues in the CDR3. The CDR3 bases are TGCGCCAGCAGCCAATACACAGGGATGGAGACCCAGTACTTC. Translating gives CASSQYTGMETQYF.

In this sample, this clonotype turned up many times. This sequence joins TRBV4-1 and TRBJ1-5; 9 bases are shared with TRBD1. The CDR3 consists of 17 residues. CDR1 MGHRA and CDR2 YSYEKL come from the germline V gene. Germline trimming cut 3 bases from V and 1 base from J; bases unmatched to any gene: 7. The CDR3: CASSHPTGGSSNQPQHF. The CDR3, as DNA: TGCGCCAGCAGCCACCCGACAGGGGGGTCGAGCAATCAGCCCCAGCATTTT.

A word on this clonotype: A much larger clone sits a single nucleotide away, making a read error possible. The chain recombines TRBV12-3 or TRBV12-4 with TRBJ1-1; TRBD1 agrees at 9 bases. CDR3 length equals 13 residues. The CDR3 sequence is CASSSAGTGLALF. DNA for the CDR3: TGTGCCAGCAGTTCCGCCGGGACAGGGTTAGCTCTCTTT.

This clonotype was seen ten or more times. The chain carries TRBV6-6 and TRBJ1-1, with D possibly matching TRBD1 (5 bases). The CDR3 covers 15 residues. Germline assignment: CDR1 MNHNY and CDR2 SVGAGI (reference sequence). With 0 bases removed from V and 5 bases from J, the gap between germline ends came to 13 bases. The CDR3 loop is CASSYSRGMGTEAFF. The CDR3 DNA reads as TGTGCCAGCAGTTACTCGCGGGGGATGGGGACTGAAGCTTTCTTT.

This clonotype came up many times. CDR3 nucleotide sequence: TGTGCCAGCAGTCGACCGGGACAGGGTGCAGATACGCAGTATTTT. It encodes CASSRPGQGADTQYF. V gene TRBV2 combines with J gene TRBJ2-3, with 9 bases lining up with TRBD1. J gave up 4 bases and V 5 bases, and 7 bases lay outside the gene matches. In germline, CDR1 is SNHLY, CDR2 FYNNEI. The CDR3 consists of 15 residues.